The sequence of this T cell receptor (beta chain) was determined in a study of T cell responses to AZD1222 COVID-19 vaccine (dated by TCRdb to the early 2020s). For the wider study: AZD1222 recipients with second doses at about 4 weeks or about 12 weeks were pooled, because spike-specific TCR depth and breadth did not differ between schedules. TCR sequencing was performed for 230 to 250 trial participants, of whom around 210 were given two doses of AZD1222 and around 25 were given two doses of MenACWY control vaccine. Trial participants were enrolled by age into 18-55, 56-69 and 70-plus year subgroups, with 148, 28 and 57 TCR-sequenced participants respectively. Broad study findings and their caveats: Most participants were white British and females outnumbered males, and the authors suggested that clonal diversity may have been underestimated. Reportedly, almost half of the unique spike-specific TCRs recognized epitopes lying outside the regions that are mutated in the B.1.351 and B.1.1.7 variants. Spike-specific TCR breadth and depth rose significantly after two AZD1222 doses compared with day 0 and with MenACWY recipients. The 56-69-year group was small, and its depth increase did not reach significance, likely because of low power. Because no day 14 peak-response samples were available, the repertoires could be characterized only after the peak T cell response. Conclusions about previously exposed vaccinees were limited because only six AZD1222 recipients were SARS-CoV-2 seropositive at baseline. The vaccine-associated CD4 TCRs covered the entire spike protein, and the dominant responses fell in regions 160-218 and 743-854.

The CDR3 regions of human TCRbeta chains were subjected to immunosequencing. Under the source paper's analysis protocol: Repertoire TCRs were matched against a reference library of SARS-CoV-2-specific TCRs generated with the MIRA antigen-specificity platform. Breadth was defined as the fraction of unique TCRs that were SARS-CoV-2-associated, and depth was defined as the fraction of total T cells that were SARS-CoV-2-associated. Using the MIRA data, every spike-specific TCR was mapped to the spike region that the TCR reacted to and assigned to either a CD4 or a CD8 class. Log10-transformed breadth and depth values were compared by one-way ANOVA with Sidak's multiple comparisons tests. Not all clones reach the TCRdb copy of this immuneACCESS table, which keeps in-frame sequences only. Checked studies attribute under half of the gap to unresolved V genes and leave the rest unexplained. D and trimming come from the DNA, and the V and J calls and clone size come from that table. For this sample there are 65,000 to 70,000 clones; 88% appear just once. About 8.2% of the sample belongs to the ten largest clones.

This sample's time point label indicates: baseline before first vaccination. The vaccinee samples were drawn from two UK trials, COV001 and COV002, one of which was a single-blind randomized controlled phase 2/3 trial testing AZD1222 (ChAdOx1 nCoV-19) in healthy adults. For TCRbeta chain sequencing, PBMC samples from trial participants were taken at day 0 and at day 28 after the second dose. V loses 1 base, J loses 5 bases, and the germline ends lie 6 bases apart. Based on the germline V gene (reference sequence), the CDR1 and CDR2 sequences are SEHNR and FQNEAQ. From the cysteine up to the phenylalanine, the CDR3 has a length of 13 residues. Only CDR3 DNA is held: 39 bases, read in frame from base 1. For this clone: Its binding antigen is unknown. No base quality information exists; no much larger clone differs at one position.

The clonotype comes from an adult in good health. Sequences were derived from peripheral blood, sampled on day 0 of AZD1222 vaccination. Rearrangement joined TRBV7-9 to TRBJ1-5; confidence is insufficient to name the D gene. The CDR3 region has the sequence CASSLGSDQPQHF. The DNA reads TGTGCCAGCAGCTTAGGGTCAGATCAGCCCCAGCATTTT.